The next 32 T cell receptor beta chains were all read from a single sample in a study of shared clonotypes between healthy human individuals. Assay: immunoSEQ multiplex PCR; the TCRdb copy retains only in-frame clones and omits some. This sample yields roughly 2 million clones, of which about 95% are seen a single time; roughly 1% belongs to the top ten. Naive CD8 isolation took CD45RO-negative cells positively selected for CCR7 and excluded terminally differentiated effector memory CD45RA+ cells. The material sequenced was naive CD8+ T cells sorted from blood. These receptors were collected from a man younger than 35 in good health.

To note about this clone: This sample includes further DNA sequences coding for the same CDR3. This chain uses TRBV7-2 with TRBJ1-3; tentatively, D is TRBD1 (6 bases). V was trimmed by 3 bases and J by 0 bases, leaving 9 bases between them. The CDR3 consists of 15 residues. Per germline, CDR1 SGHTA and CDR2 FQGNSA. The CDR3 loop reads CASSLDRSSGNTIYF. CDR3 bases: TGTGCCAGCAGCTTGGACAGAAGCTCTGGAAACACCATATATTTT.

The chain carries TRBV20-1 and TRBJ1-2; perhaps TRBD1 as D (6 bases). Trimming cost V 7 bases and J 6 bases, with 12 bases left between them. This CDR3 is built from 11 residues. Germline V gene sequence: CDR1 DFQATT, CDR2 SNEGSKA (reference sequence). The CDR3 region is CSDRGLDGYTF. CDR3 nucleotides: TGCAGTGACCGGGGGCTTGATGGCTACACCTTC.

CDR3: CASSESSLAGNGYEQYF. CDR3 bases: TGCGCCAGCAGTGAGTCGTCCCTAGCGGGAAACGGCTACGAGCAGTACTTC. The V call is TRBV10-2, the J call TRBJ2-7; 9 bases map to TRBD2. The CDR3 extends over 17 amino acids. With V trimmed by 0 bases and J by 3 bases, 9 bases remained unmatched. Germline CDR1 WSHSY, CDR2 SAAADI.

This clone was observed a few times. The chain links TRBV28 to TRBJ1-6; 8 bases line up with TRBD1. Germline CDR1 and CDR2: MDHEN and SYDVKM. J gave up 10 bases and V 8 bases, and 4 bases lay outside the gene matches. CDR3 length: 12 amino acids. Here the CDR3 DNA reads TGTGCCAGCGGACAGGGCACCTCACCCCTCCACTTT. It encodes CASGQGTSPLHF.

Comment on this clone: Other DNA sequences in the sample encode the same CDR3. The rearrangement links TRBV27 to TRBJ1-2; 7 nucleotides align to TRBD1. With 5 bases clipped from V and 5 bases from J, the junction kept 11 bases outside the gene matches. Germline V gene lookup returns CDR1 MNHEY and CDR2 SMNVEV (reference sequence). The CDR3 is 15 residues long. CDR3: CASSPLSGTEYGYTF. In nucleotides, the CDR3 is TGTGCCAGCAGTCCACTATCCGGGACAGAGTATGGCTACACCTTC.

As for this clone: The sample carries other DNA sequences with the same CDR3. The CDR3, as DNA: TGTGCCAGTAGTATAGTGGGACAGGCCTACAATGAGCAGTTCTTC. Encoded protein: CASSIVGQAYNEQFF. The chain has TRBV19 and TRBJ2-1; 8 nucleotides agree with TRBD1. V was clipped by 1 base and J by 2 bases; unmatched bases: 1. Germline lookup yields CDR1 LNHDA and CDR2 SQIVND (reference sequence). The CDR3 sequence is 15 residues long.

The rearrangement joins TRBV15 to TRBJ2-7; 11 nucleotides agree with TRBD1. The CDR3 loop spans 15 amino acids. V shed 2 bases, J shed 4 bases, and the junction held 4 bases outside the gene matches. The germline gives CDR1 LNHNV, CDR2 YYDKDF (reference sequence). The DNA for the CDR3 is TGTGCCACCAGCAGATCGTGGGACAGGGGGTACGAGCAGTACTTC. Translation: CATSRSWDRGYEQYF.

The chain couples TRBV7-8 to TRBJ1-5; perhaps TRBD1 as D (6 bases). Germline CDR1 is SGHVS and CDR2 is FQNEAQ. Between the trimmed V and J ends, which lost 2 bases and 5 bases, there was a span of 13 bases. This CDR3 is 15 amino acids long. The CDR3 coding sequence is TGTGCCAGCAGCTTAACCGGGACACCCGATCAGCCCCAGCATTTT. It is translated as CASSLTGTPDQPQHF.

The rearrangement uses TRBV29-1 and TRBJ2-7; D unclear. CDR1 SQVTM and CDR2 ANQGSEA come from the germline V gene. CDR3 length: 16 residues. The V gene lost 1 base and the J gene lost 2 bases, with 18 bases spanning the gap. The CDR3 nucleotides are TGCAGCGTTGAAGGCGGCGCAGGCCTGGGGACCTACGAGCAGTACTTC. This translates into CSVEGGAGLGTYEQYF.

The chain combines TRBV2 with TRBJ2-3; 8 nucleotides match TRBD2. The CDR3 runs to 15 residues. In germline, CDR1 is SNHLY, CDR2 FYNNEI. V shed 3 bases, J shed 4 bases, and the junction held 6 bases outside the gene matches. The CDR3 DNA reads TGTGCCAGCAGTGACCTAGCGGGTAGGCCAGATACGCAGTATTTT. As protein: CASSDLAGRPDTQYF.

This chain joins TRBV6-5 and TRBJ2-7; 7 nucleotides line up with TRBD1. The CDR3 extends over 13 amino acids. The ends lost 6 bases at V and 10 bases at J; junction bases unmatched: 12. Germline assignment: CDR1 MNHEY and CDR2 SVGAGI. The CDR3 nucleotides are TGTGCCAGCAGGGGGAGTGGGACAGAGAGTCAGTACTTC. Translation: CASRGSGTESQYF.

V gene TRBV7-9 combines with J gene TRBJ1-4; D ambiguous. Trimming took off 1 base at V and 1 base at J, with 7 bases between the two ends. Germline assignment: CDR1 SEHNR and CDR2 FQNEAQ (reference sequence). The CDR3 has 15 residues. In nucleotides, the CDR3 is TGTGCCAGCAGCTTAGGTCCGGGAACTAATGAAAAACTGTTTTTT. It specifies CASSLGPGTNEKLFF.

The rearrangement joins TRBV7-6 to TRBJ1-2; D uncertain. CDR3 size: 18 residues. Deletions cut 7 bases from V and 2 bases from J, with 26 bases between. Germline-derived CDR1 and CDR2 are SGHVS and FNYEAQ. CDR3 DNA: TGTGCCAGCACCCCCCTAGAGCTCCCCCCGGGGTCCAACTATGGCTACACCTTC. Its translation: CASTPLELPPGSNYGYTF.

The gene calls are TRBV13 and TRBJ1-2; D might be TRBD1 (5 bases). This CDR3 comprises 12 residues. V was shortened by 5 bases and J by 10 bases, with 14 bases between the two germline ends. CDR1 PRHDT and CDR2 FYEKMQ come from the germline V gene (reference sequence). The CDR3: CASSEGDRNYTF. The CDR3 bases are TGTGCCAGCAGCGAAGGGGATAGAAACTACACCTTC.

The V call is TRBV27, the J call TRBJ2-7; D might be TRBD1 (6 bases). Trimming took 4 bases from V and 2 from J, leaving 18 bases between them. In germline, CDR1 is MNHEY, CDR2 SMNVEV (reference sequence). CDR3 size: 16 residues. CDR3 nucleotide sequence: TGTGCCAGCAGTTATTCGGCAGGGGCCCTGACCTACGAGCAGTACTTC. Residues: CASSYSAGALTYEQYF.

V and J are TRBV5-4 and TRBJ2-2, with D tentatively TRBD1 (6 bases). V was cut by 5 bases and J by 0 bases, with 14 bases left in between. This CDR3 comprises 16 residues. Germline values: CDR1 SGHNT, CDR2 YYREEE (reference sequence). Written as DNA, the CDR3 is TGTGCCAGCAGGCTACAGGGAATGCCGAACACCGGGGAGCTGTTTTTT. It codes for CASRLQGMPNTGELFF.

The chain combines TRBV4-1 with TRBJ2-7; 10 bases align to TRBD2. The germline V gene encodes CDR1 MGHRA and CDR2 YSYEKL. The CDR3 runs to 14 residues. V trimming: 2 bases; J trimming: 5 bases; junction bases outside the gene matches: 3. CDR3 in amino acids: CASSQIAGGHEQYF. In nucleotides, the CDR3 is TGCGCCAGCAGCCAAATAGCGGGGGGCCACGAGCAGTACTTC.

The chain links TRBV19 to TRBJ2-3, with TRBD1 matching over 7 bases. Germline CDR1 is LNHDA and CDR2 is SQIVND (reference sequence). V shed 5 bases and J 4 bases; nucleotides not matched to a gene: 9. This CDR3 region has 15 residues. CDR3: CASSVHRGSPDTQYF. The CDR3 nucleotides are TGTGCCAGTAGTGTTCACAGGGGTAGCCCAGATACGCAGTATTTT.

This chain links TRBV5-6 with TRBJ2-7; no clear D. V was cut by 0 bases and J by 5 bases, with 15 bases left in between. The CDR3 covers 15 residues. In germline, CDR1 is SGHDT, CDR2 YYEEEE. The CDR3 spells CASSLVGGMVHEQYF. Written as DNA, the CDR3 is TGTGCCAGCAGCTTGGTAGGCGGAATGGTCCACGAGCAGTACTTC. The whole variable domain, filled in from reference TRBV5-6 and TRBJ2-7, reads DAGVTQSPTHLIKTRGQQVTLRCSPKSGHDTVSWYQQALGQGPQFIFQYYEEEERQRGNFPDRFSGHQFPNYSSELNVNALLLGDSALYLCASSLVGGMVHEQYFGPGTRLTVT.

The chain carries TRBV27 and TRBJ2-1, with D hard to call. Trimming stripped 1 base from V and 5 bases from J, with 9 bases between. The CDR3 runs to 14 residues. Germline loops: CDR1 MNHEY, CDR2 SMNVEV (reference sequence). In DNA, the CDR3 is TGTGCCAGCAGTTTATTTGCCTTCGACAATGAGCAGTTCTTC. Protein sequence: CASSLFAFDNEQFF.

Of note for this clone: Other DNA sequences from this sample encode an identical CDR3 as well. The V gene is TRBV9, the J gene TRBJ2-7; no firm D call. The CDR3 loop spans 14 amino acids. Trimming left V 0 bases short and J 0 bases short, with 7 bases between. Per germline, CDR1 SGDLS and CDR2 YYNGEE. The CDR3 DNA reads TGTGCCAGCAGCGTAGGCGATAGCTCCTACGAGCAGTACTTC. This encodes CASSVGDSSYEQYF.

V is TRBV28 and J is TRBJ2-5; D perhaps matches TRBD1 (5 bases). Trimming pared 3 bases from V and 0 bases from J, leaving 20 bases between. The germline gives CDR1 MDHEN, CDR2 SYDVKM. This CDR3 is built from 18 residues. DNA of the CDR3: TGTGCCAGCAGTTTTTCAGGGCAAGAAGAAATGTACCAAGAGACCCAGTACTTC. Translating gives CASSFSGQEEMYQETQYF.

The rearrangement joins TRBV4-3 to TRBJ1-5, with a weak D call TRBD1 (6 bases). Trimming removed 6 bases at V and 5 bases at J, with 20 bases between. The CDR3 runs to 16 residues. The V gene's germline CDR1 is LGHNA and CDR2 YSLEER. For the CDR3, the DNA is TGCGCCAGCAGTCCCGTGCTGGGGGGCGAGGATCAGCCCCAGCATTTT. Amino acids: CASSPVLGGEDQPQHF.

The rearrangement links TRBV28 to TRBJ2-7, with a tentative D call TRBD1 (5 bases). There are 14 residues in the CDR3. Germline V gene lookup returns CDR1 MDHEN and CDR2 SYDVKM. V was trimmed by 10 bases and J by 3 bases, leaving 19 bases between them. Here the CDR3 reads CATSPQGSVYEQYF. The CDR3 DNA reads TGTGCCACCTCCCCTCAGGGATCTGTCTACGAGCAGTACTTC.

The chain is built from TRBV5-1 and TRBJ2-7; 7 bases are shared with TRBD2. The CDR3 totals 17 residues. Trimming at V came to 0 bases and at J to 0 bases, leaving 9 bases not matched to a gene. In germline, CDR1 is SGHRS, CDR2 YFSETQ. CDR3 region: CASSLVIIAGLSYEQYF. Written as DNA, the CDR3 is TGCGCCAGCAGCTTGGTAATAATAGCGGGCCTCTCCTACGAGCAGTACTTC.

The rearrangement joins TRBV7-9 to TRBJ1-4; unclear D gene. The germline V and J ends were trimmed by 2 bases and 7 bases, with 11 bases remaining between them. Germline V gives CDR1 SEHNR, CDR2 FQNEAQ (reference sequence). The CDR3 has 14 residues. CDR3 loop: CASSLFTPGEKLFF. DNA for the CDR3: TGTGCCAGCAGCTTATTTACCCCGGGTGAAAAACTGTTTTTT.

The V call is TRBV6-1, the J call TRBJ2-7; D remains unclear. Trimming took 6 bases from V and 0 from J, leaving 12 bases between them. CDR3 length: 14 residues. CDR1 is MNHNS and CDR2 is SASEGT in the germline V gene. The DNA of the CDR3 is TGTGCCAGCAGCTTCCTCGGGTCCTCCTACGAGCAGTACTTC. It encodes CASSFLGSSYEQYF.

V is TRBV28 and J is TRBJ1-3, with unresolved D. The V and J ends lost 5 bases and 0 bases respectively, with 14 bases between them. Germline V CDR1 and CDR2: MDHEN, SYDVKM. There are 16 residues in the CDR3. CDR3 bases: TGTGCCAGCAGTCCGTTTGGGCCTTCCTCTGGAAACACCATATATTTT. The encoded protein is CASSPFGPSSGNTIYF.

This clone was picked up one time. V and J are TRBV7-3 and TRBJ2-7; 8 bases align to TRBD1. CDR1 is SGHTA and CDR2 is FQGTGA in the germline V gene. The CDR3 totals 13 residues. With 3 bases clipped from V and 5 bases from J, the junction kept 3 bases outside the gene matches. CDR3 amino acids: CASSFMTGDEQYF. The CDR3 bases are TGTGCCAGCAGCTTCATGACAGGGGACGAGCAGTACTTC.

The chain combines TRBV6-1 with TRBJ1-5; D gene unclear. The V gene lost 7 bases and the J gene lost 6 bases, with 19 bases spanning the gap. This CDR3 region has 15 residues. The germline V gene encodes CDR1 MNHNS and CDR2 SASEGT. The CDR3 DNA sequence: TGTGCCAGCAAGCCTTTGGGATACGGCACTCAGCCCCAGCATTTT. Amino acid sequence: CASKPLGYGTQPQHF.

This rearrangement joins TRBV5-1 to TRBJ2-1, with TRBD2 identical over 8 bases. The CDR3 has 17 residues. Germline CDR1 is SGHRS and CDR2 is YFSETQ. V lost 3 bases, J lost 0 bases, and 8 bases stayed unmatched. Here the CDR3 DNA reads TGCGCCAGCAGCTCAGCCGAGCGGGGGAGCTCCTACAATGAGCAGTTCTTC. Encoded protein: CASSSAERGSSYNEQFF.

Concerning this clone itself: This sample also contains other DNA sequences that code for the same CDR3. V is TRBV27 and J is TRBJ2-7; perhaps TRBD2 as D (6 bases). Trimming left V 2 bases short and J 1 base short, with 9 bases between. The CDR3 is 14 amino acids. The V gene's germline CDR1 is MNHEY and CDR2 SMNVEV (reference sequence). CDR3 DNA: TGTGCCAGCAGTTTAATGGCGGGGTCCTACGAGCAGTACTTC. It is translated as CASSLMAGSYEQYF.